This T cell receptor beta chain was sequenced during a study of blood T cell repertoires in COVID-19. Profiling relied on immunoSEQ multiplex PCR, and the TCRdb table lists in-frame clones only, not all of them. The table shows 200,000 to 250,000 clones, with approximately 83% occurring only once. The CDR3 is 16 residues long. V shed 3 bases, J shed 0 bases, and the junction held 4 bases outside the gene matches. The germline CDR1 and CDR2 sequences are SGHRS and YFSETQ. This clone was counted only a few times. The sequence was obtained from a woman aged 40 to 49 with acute COVID-19. The sequenced sample was PBMCs or T cells enriched from blood (not recorded which). The V gene is TRBV5-1, the J gene TRBJ2-7, with 12 bases aligning to TRBD2. The CDR3 spells CASSSGLAGASYEQYF. CDR3 nucleotides: TGCGCCAGCAGCTCGGGACTAGCGGGCGCCTCCTACGAGCAGTACTTC.